The entry below gives a single TCR beta chain sequence along with its context. Its antigen is as yet unknown. This CDR3 has 14 residues. The germline V gene has CDR1 MNHNY and CDR2 SVGAGI (reference sequence). V shed 2 bases, J shed 5 bases, and the junction held 3 bases outside the gene matches. This entry is derived from a study of OX40 agonist ivuxolimab in advanced cancers. Regarding the study as a whole: Circulating CD4+ and CD8+ T cells showed clonal expansion by week 6 at 0.1 to 3.0 mg/kg. Patients with a partial response at 0.1-3.0 mg/kg had among the lowest clonal expansion. Nonresponders, in some cases, also had low normalized T-cell clonal expansion.

The assay was immunoSEQ multiplex PCR, and TCRdb's table has in-frame clones only and misses some. In the table there are 95,000 to 100,000 clones, around 83% of which are singletons. This chain joins TRBV6-6 and TRBJ2-5; 9 positions agree with TRBD1. The sequencing used CD4+ or CD8+ T cells sorted from blood, collected in a trial of the OX40 agonist ivuxolimab. This TCR derives from an adult with an advanced solid tumor such as melanoma, head and neck, liver or kidney cancer. The CDR3 DNA is TGTGCCAGCAGTTACAGAGACAGGGGGGAGACCCAGTACTTC. This encodes CASSYRDRGETQYF.